The 30 T cell receptor beta chains in this list originate from one sample, sequenced in a study of CD8+ T cells in alopecia areata. The authors extracted RNA and reverse transcribed it into cDNA as the sequencing template. Only in-frame clones appear in the TCRdb table, and some are missing; sequencing was by immunoSEQ multiplex PCR. The sample records about 220,000 clones, approximately 57% being singletons. Noted treatment: oral pan-JAK inhibitor, 5-10 mg twice daily. This material consisted of CD4+ T cells sorted from blood, taken at week 4, from a patient treated with tofacitinib. The receptors originated from a human donor with alopecia areata.

The table lists this clone with a few counts. This chain connects TRBV30 to TRBJ1-5, with D perhaps TRBD1 (5 bases). Per the germline V gene, CDR1 is GTSNPN and CDR2 is SVGIG (reference sequence). V lost 1 base to trimming and J lost 5 bases, with 9 bases between them. The CDR3 extends over 13 amino acids. The DNA for the CDR3 is TGTGCCTGGAGTGCCAGGGCTGATCAGCCCCAGCATTTT. This encodes CAWSARADQPQHF.

The genes are TRBV25-1 and TRBJ2-5; D possibly corresponds to TRBD1 (6 bases). Per the germline V gene, CDR1 is MGHDK and CDR2 is SYGVNS. CDR3 length equals 14 residues. V was cut by 7 bases and J by 4 bases, with 16 bases left in between. The CDR3 here is CASNSIMGAETQYF. The DNA of the CDR3 is TGTGCCAGCAACTCTATTATGGGGGCAGAGACCCAGTACTTC.

Only a few counts were recorded for this clone. This chain connects TRBV5-1 to TRBJ2-4; D gene ambiguous. Germline V gives CDR1 SGHRS, CDR2 YFSETQ. This CDR3 has 16 amino acids. Trimming took off 0 bases at V and 1 base at J, with 11 bases between the two ends. The CDR3 loop is CASSLDSSYAKNIQYF. CDR3 coding DNA: TGCGCCAGCAGCTTGGACAGTAGTTATGCCAAAAACATTCAGTACTTC.

This clone was recorded a few times. V usage is TRBV29-1 and J usage is TRBJ2-7; 9 bases map to TRBD1. Germline V CDR1 and CDR2: SQVTM, ANQGSEA. The CDR3 spans 16 residues. Losses at the gene ends were 6 bases for V and 2 bases for J; bases not matched to a gene: 14. CDR3 sequence: CSVGISRDRVTYEQYF. The CDR3 DNA is TGCAGCGTCGGGATAAGCCGGGACAGGGTAACCTACGAGCAGTACTTC.

The V and J genes are TRBV30 and TRBJ2-3, with 10 bases matching TRBD2. The CDR3 totals 15 residues. Trimming took 2 bases from V and 5 from J; bases not matched to a gene: 7. The germline gives CDR1 GTSNPN, CDR2 SVGIG (reference sequence). DNA for the CDR3: TGTGCCTGGAGTCCCGGGACTAGCGCGGGAGATACGCAGTATTTT. This codes for CAWSPGTSAGDTQYF.

The chain employs TRBV30 and TRBJ2-3, with D perhaps TRBD2 (7 bases). This CDR3 spans 17 amino acids. V was trimmed by 2 bases and J by 0 bases, leaving 18 bases between them. The germline gives CDR1 GTSNPN, CDR2 SVGIG (reference sequence). CDR3 in amino acids: CAWSLGGPGPSTDTQYF. The CDR3 DNA reads TGTGCCTGGAGTCTCGGGGGGCCCGGCCCTAGCACAGATACGCAGTATTTT.

The chain couples TRBV27 to TRBJ1-2; 9 nucleotides agree with TRBD1. The junction had 9 bases not matched to a gene; V was cut back by 6 bases and J by 7 bases. The V gene's germline CDR1 is MNHEY and CDR2 SMNVEV (reference sequence). This CDR3 spans 14 amino acids. CDR3 region: CASRPTGGFGGYTF. CDR3 coding DNA: TGTGCCAGCAGGCCGACAGGGGGTTTCGGTGGCTACACCTTC.

V gene TRBV9 combines with J gene TRBJ1-6; 7 nucleotides agree with TRBD1. The CDR3 contains 13 residues. CDR1 and CDR2 from the germline V gene are SGDLS and YYNGEE. Unmatched junction bases numbered 4, after V lost 3 bases and J lost 10 bases. CDR3 loop: CASSDTGVSPLHF. CDR3 coding DNA: TGTGCCAGCAGCGATACAGGGGTGTCACCCCTCCACTTT. The variable domain in full, completed from reference TRBV9 and TRBJ1-6, reads DSGVTQTPKHLITATGQRVTLRCSPRSGDLSVYWYQQSLDQGLQFLIQYYNGEERAKGNILERFSAQQFPDLHSELNLSSLELGDSALYFCASSDTGVSPLHFGNGTRLTVT.

This clone came up many times. This chain connects TRBV11-2 to TRBJ1-2; D gene unclear. Trimming took off 5 bases at V and 8 bases at J, with 15 bases between the two ends. In germline, CDR1 is SGHAT, CDR2 FQNNGV. The CDR3 consists of 13 residues. This CDR3 is CASSPTTGAGYTF. DNA of the CDR3: TGTGCCAGCAGCCCTACGACGGGAGCAGGCTACACCTTC.

This rearrangement joins TRBV2 to TRBJ2-6, with 9 bases that match TRBD1. Germline CDR1 is SNHLY and CDR2 is FYNNEI. The CDR3 runs to 16 residues. Losses at the gene ends were 9 bases for V and 1 base for J; bases not matched to a gene: 7. CDR3 residues: CARSPGTGSGANVLTF. CDR3 bases: TGTGCCAGAAGTCCCGGGACAGGGTCTGGGGCCAACGTCCTGACTTTC.

This clone occurred a few times. This rearrangement joins TRBV5-1 to TRBJ2-3, with D unclear. Trimming took off 3 bases at V and 3 bases at J, with 11 bases between the two ends. Per germline, CDR1 SGHRS and CDR2 YFSETQ. CDR3 length: 14 amino acids. In nucleotides, the CDR3 is TGCGCCAGCAGCTATTCACAGAGAACAGATACGCAGTATTTT. Amino acids: CASSYSQRTDTQYF.

J is TRBJ2-1 and V is TRBV2; possible D gene TRBD2, 6 bases. Trimming cost V 6 bases and J 0 bases, with 9 bases left between them. The CDR3 runs to 14 residues. Germline lookup yields CDR1 SNHLY and CDR2 FYNNEI. The CDR3 region has the DNA TGTGCCAGCAGGGAGGGGAGCTCCTACAATGAGCAGTTCTTC. This codes for CASREGSSYNEQFF.

The V and J genes are TRBV28 and TRBJ1-4; D not resolved. CDR3 length equals 12 residues. V gave up 1 base and J gave up 10 bases, with 7 bases separating them. Germline CDR1 MDHEN, CDR2 SYDVKM. The CDR3 nucleotides are TGTGCCAGCAGTTTATCTCACGCAAAACTGTTTTTT. This encodes CASSLSHAKLFF.

This clone was seen only a few times. The chain carries TRBV11-2 and TRBJ2-1; D ambiguous. CDR1 SGHAT and CDR2 FQNNGV come from the germline V gene. This CDR3 region has 12 residues. V was clipped by 5 bases and J by 12 bases, with 14 bases between them. Here the CDR3 DNA reads TGTGCCAGCAGCGTAGGGTCACACGGGCAGTTCTTC. It specifies CASSVGSHGQFF.

This clone has ten or more counts. At one boundary the junction diverges from the germline segment, which might be a read error. The CDR3 loop is CASSPGTGNSEAFF. The DNA of the CDR3 is TGTGCCAGCTCACCGGGGACAGGGAACTCTGAAGCTTTCTTT. This chain links TRBV18 with TRBJ1-1; 9 positions agree with TRBD1. This CDR3 comprises 14 residues. CDR1 is KGHSH, CDR2 LQKENI, per germline. Full variable domain (rest looked up from reference TRBV18 and TRBJ1-1): NAGVMQNPRHLVRRRGQEARLRCSPMKGHSHVYWYRQLPEEGLKFMVYLQKENIIDESGMPKERFSAEFPKEGPSILRIQQVVRGDSAAYFCASSPGTGNSEAFFGQGTRLTVV.

The V and J genes are TRBV5-1 and TRBJ2-1, with 9 bases matching TRBD1. J was trimmed by 0 bases and V by 4 bases; bases with no gene match: 5. This CDR3 region has 16 residues. Looked up from germline, CDR1 is SGHRS and CDR2 is YFSETQ. The CDR3 DNA is TGCGCCAGCAGCCTTGGGACAGGGAGCTCCTACAATGAGCAGTTCTTC. Its protein product is CASSLGTGSSYNEQFF.

This clone was observed a handful of times. The chain links TRBV29-1 to TRBJ1-1; no reliable D call. The V and J ends lost 6 bases and 3 bases respectively, with 17 bases between them. CDR3 size: 14 residues. Germline loops: CDR1 SQVTM, CDR2 ANQGSEA. DNA of the CDR3: TGCAGCGTCGGACGGAAGGGAGAGCACACTGAAGCTTTCTTT. Amino acid sequence: CSVGRKGEHTEAFF.

The rearrangement uses TRBV5-6 and TRBJ2-5; D gene ambiguous. The CDR3 is 14 residues long. Germline V gene data show CDR1 as SGHDT and CDR2 as YYEEEE. V dropped 4 bases and J dropped 5 bases, with 15 bases sitting between them. CDR3 in DNA: TGTGCCAGCAGCCCCCGGGTCCGGAAGGAGACCCAGTACTTC. Amino acid sequence: CASSPRVRKETQYF. Full variable domain (remainder filled in from reference TRBV5-6 and TRBJ2-5): DAGVTQSPTHLIKTRGQQVTLRCSPKSGHDTVSWYQQALGQGPQFIFQYYEEEERQRGNFPDRFSGHQFPNYSSELNVNALLLGDSALYLCASSPRVRKETQYFGPGTRLLVL.

J is TRBJ2-3 and V is TRBV15; 8 nucleotides agree with TRBD1. The CDR3 is made up of 15 amino acids. V trimming: 8 bases; J trimming: 0 bases; junction bases outside the gene matches: 7. Germline V gene data show CDR1 as LNHNV and CDR2 as YYDKDF (reference sequence). As DNA, the CDR3 is TGTGCCACCGTAATGGACAGGGCCAGCACAGATACGCAGTATTTT. It specifies CATVMDRASTDTQYF.

The J gene is TRBJ1-2, the V gene TRBV15, with D tentatively TRBD1 (6 bases). This CDR3 region has 15 residues. Trimming removed 2 bases at V and 7 bases at J, with 17 bases between. Germline loops: CDR1 LNHNV, CDR2 YYDKDF (reference sequence). CDR3 protein: CATSRSDSPGRGYTF. The CDR3, as DNA: TGTGCCACCAGCAGATCGGACAGCCCTGGACGTGGCTACACCTTC.

CDR3 sequence: CASSLVGGWSTDTQYF. The CDR3 nucleotides read TGTGCCAGCAGCTTAGTGGGAGGGTGGAGCACAGATACGCAGTATTTT. This chain uses TRBV7-2 with TRBJ2-3; the match to TRBD2 covers 7 bases. There are 16 residues in the CDR3. Germline CDR1 reads SGHTA; CDR2 reads FQGNSA. Unmatched junction bases numbered 4, after V lost 1 base and J lost 0 bases.

The V and J genes are TRBV7-2 and TRBJ1-1; TRBD1 matches 10 bases. J gave up 4 bases and V 3 bases, and 2 bases lay outside the gene matches. Germline loops: CDR1 SGHTA, CDR2 FQGNSA. The CDR3 runs 14 residues. The CDR3 region has the DNA TGTGCCAGCAGCTTGGGGACAGGGGTCACTGAAGCTTTCTTT. Its translation is CASSLGTGVTEAFF.

Only a few counts were recorded for this clone. The V and J genes are TRBV9 and TRBJ1-1; D uncertain. The V gene lost 0 bases and the J gene lost 1 base, with 4 bases spanning the gap. The CDR3 sequence is 13 residues long. CDR1 is SGDLS, CDR2 YYNGEE, per germline. The CDR3: CASSVGTNTEAFF. CDR3 coding DNA: TGTGCCAGCAGCGTAGGGACGAACACTGAAGCTTTCTTT.

The chain has TRBV11-2 and TRBJ1-4; TRBD1 agrees at 8 bases. Trimming took 3 bases from V and 8 from J; bases not matched to a gene: 5. Germline V gene data show CDR1 as SGHAT and CDR2 as FQNNGV. CDR3 length equals 14 residues. The CDR3: CASSFDRGGEKLFF. As DNA, the CDR3 is TGTGCCAGCAGCTTCGACAGGGGAGGGGAAAAACTGTTTTTT.

V and J are TRBV7-2 and TRBJ2-5; D unclear. Germline CDR1 is SGHTA and CDR2 is FQGNSA. CDR3 length: 13 residues. With 2 bases removed from V and 2 bases from J, the gap between germline ends came to 6 bases. CDR3 region: CASSLSLQETQYF. The CDR3, as DNA: TGTGCCAGCAGCTTATCCTTGCAAGAGACCCAGTACTTC.

This rearrangement joins TRBV7-9 to TRBJ1-5; D gene unclear. The V gene lost 6 bases and the J gene lost 1 base, with 7 bases spanning the gap. This CDR3 contains 13 residues. CDR1 and CDR2 (germline): SEHNR, FQNEAQ (reference sequence). CDR3 DNA: TGTGCCAGCAGTAAAGGAAGCAATCAGCCCCAGCATTTT. This encodes CASSKGSNQPQHF.

This clone has more than one count but fewer than ten. The V and J genes are TRBV29-1 and TRBJ1-1; D is possibly TRBD1 (6 bases). The V end lost 7 bases, the J end lost 5 bases, and 14 bases lay between the germline ends. The CDR3 spans 12 residues. Germline V gene data show CDR1 as SQVTM and CDR2 as ANQGSEA. DNA of the CDR3: TGCAGCGCCGTTCCAGGGGAAACTGAAGCTTTCTTT. Amino acids: CSAVPGETEAFF.

The CDR3 spells CSVAGRSYNEQFF. CDR3 sequence (DNA): TGCAGCGTCGCTGGGCGCTCCTACAATGAGCAGTTCTTC. The chain is built from TRBV29-1 and TRBJ2-1; D is unresolved. Trimming removed 6 bases at V and 0 bases at J, with 9 bases between. This CDR3 has 13 residues. Germline V gives CDR1 SQVTM, CDR2 ANQGSEA.

This clone was detected a few times. The chain recombines TRBV7-9 with TRBJ2-5; D is undetermined. Germline-derived CDR1 and CDR2 are SEHNR and FQNEAQ (reference sequence). The CDR3 is 10 amino acids. V gave up 5 bases and J gave up 5 bases, with 3 bases separating them. The CDR3 here is CASSMETQYF. CDR3 bases: TGTGCCAGCAGCATGGAGACCCAGTACTTC.

As DNA, the CDR3 is TGCGCCAGCAGCCCCGGGACAGCCCTTCTCACCGGGGAGCTGTTTTTT. Translating gives CASSPGTALLTGELFF. The J gene is TRBJ2-2, the V gene TRBV4-3, with 7 bases matching TRBD1. The CDR3 is made up of 16 amino acids. Looked up from germline, CDR1 is LGHNA and CDR2 is YSLEER. V was clipped by 4 bases and J by 4 bases; unmatched bases: 9.